The next 2 T cell receptor beta chains were all read from a single sample in a study of T cells in Graves' hyperthyroidism and ophthalmopathy (dated by TCRdb to between 2019 and 2020). Library preparation used multiplex PCR. The sequencer was an Illumina HiSeq 2000. The TCR beta CDR3 regions were amplified from RNA transcripts. The TCR CDR3 was subjected to a first round of RT-PCR using the HTBI primer set and the Qiagen OneStep RT-PCR kit. Using fastp trimming at Q25 and MiXCR clonotype assembly, TCRdb reanalyzed the public sequencing data and kept in-frame beta chains. Each record represents a unique CDR3 protein, reported with the most common genes and DNA among its rows. Counted in this sample were 490,000 or so distinct CDR3 sequences; 46% of them appeared once. The top ten clonotypes cover about 45% of the sample. Sequenced: peripheral blood or thyroid tissue (not recorded which). These receptors were taken from an adult woman with Graves' disease, either hyperthyroidism or ophthalmopathy (not recorded which).

The table lists this clonotype with many counts. V usage is TRBV27 and J usage is TRBJ1-1; D uncertain. There are 13 residues in the CDR3. Looked up from germline, CDR1 is MNHEY and CDR2 is SMNVEV (reference sequence). Trimming shortened V by 5 bases and J by 1 base, and 8 bases separated the two germline ends. CDR3 in DNA: TGTGCCAGCAGTCCCCAGGAGAACACTGAAGCTTTCTTT. This gives the protein CASSPQENTEAFF.

This clonotype came up a few times. The V call is TRBV2, the J call TRBJ2-3; D might be TRBD1 (6 bases). Trimming took off 4 bases at V and 0 bases at J, with 11 bases between the two ends. Germline assignment: CDR1 SNHLY and CDR2 FYNNEI. This CDR3 has 15 residues. In nucleotides, the CDR3 is TGTGCCAGCAGTGGACCAGGGGCTAGCACAGATACGCAGTATTTT. It translates to CASSGPGASTDTQYF.